These T cell receptor beta chains were read from a single sample in a study of T cell responses to AZD1222 COVID-19 vaccine. TCRdb keeps only in-frame clones here, not all; method: immunoSEQ multiplex PCR. The profile shows around 150,000 clones, about 91% of them singletons. The starting material was peripheral blood, obtained on day 0 of MenACWY control vaccination. The origin of the receptors is an adult in good health. The CDR3 runs from the conserved cysteine through the conserved F or W. D genes are given only for firm matches. For some rows the clone size is stated as once, few or many, or as a class when expanded; others skip it.

clone_size: once
d_call: NA
j_call: TRBJ1-1
v_call: TRBV7-9
cdr3_nt: TGTGCCAGCAGCTTAGAGGGTAGTACTGAAGCTTTCTTT
cdr3_aa: CASSLEGSTEAFF

clone_size: NA
d_call: NA
j_call: TRBJ1-2
v_call: TRBV6-5
cdr3_nt: TGTGCCACTAGCGGGACCCGGAATTTTCAGAGCCACACCTTC
cdr3_aa: CATSGTRNFQSHTF

clone_size: NA
d_call: NA
j_call: TRBJ1-1
v_call: TRBV27
cdr3_nt: TGTGCCAGCAGACCAGGACAGCCGAACACTGAAGCTTTCTTT
cdr3_aa: CASRPGQPNTEAFF

clone_size: once
d_call: NA
j_call: TRBJ1-5
v_call: TRBV6-6
cdr3_nt: TGTGCCAGCAGTTACTCAGGGGAGGGCAATCAGCCCCAGCATTTT
cdr3_aa: CASSYSGEGNQPQHF

clone_size: NA
d_call: NA
j_call: TRBJ1-1
v_call: TRBV6-6
cdr3_nt: TGTGCCACGCGGCAGGGAAACACTGAAGCTTTCTTT
cdr3_aa: CATRQGNTEAFF

clone_size: NA
d_call: NA
j_call: TRBJ1-2
v_call: TRBV6-5
cdr3_nt: TGTGCCAGCACCGTGACGGGCGGGGGGGGCTATGGCTACACCTTC
cdr3_aa: CASTVTGGGGYGYTF

clone_size: NA
d_call: TRBD1
j_call: TRBJ2-1
v_call: TRBV10-3
cdr3_nt: TGTGCCATCAGTGATCCCGGGACAGGGGCGGACAATGAGCAGTTCTTC
cdr3_aa: CAISDPGTGADNEQFF

clone_size: few
d_call: NA
j_call: TRBJ1-2
v_call: TRBV11-3
cdr3_nt: TGTGCCAGCAGCTTATACCCGTCGACGAGTGGCTACACCTTC
cdr3_aa: CASSLYPSTSGYTF

clone_size: NA
d_call: NA
j_call: TRBJ2-5
v_call: TRBV5-1
cdr3_nt: TGCGCCAGCAGCTTCGGAGACACCCAAGAGACCCAGTACTTC
cdr3_aa: CASSFGDTQETQYF

clone_size: NA
d_call: TRBD1
j_call: TRBJ1-2
v_call: TRBV18
cdr3_nt: TGTGCCAGCTCACCGGGACAGGGATCGAGCCAATATGGCTACACCTTC
cdr3_aa: CASSPGQGSSQYGYTF

clone_size: NA
d_call: NA
j_call: TRBJ1-2
v_call: TRBV19
cdr3_nt: TGTGCTGCAGGGCCTCCAAACTATGGCTACACCTTC
cdr3_aa: CAAGPPNYGYTF

clone_size: once
d_call: TRBD2
j_call: TRBJ2-1
v_call: TRBV6-5
cdr3_nt: TGTGCCAGCATAGGGACTAGCTATGAGCAGTTCTTC
cdr3_aa: CASIGTSYEQFF

clone_size: NA
d_call: NA
j_call: TRBJ1-4
v_call: TRBV30
cdr3_nt: TGTGCCTGGAGTAACGCTAATGAAAAACTGTTTTTT
cdr3_aa: CAWSNANEKLFF

clone_size: NA
d_call: TRBD1
j_call: TRBJ2-1
v_call: TRBV19
cdr3_nt: TGTGCCAGTAGAATACAGGGGGTGAATGAGCAGTTCTTC
cdr3_aa: CASRIQGVNEQFF

clone_size: NA
d_call: NA
j_call: TRBJ2-5
v_call: TRBV20-1
cdr3_nt: TGCAGCCCCCCCGGCGTCGGGACCCAGTACTTC
cdr3_aa: CSPPGVGTQYF

clone_size: NA
d_call: NA
j_call: TRBJ1-1
v_call: TRBV18
cdr3_nt: TGTGCCAGCTCGCTTGCAGAGAACACTGAAGCTTTCTTT
cdr3_aa: CASSLAENTEAFF

clone_size: NA
d_call: TRBD2
j_call: TRBJ2-7
v_call: TRBV4-1
cdr3_nt: TGCGCCAGCAGCCATCTAGCGGGGGCCCAGGCCTACGAGCAGTACTTC
cdr3_aa: CASSHLAGAQAYEQYF

clone_size: NA
d_call: TRBD1
j_call: TRBJ1-1
v_call: TRBV7-2
cdr3_nt: TGTGCCAGCAGCCTCGGGACAGCAAACACTGAAGCTTTCTTT
cdr3_aa: CASSLGTANTEAFF

clone_size: NA
d_call: NA
j_call: TRBJ2-3
v_call: TRBV5-6
cdr3_nt: TGTGCCAGCAGCTTGGAACGGAGCACAGATACGCAGTATTTT
cdr3_aa: CASSLERSTDTQYF

clone_size: NA
d_call: NA
j_call: TRBJ1-5
v_call: TRBV27
cdr3_nt: TGTGCCAGCAGTTTGGTTGGGAATCAGCCCCAGCATTTT
cdr3_aa: CASSLVGNQPQHF